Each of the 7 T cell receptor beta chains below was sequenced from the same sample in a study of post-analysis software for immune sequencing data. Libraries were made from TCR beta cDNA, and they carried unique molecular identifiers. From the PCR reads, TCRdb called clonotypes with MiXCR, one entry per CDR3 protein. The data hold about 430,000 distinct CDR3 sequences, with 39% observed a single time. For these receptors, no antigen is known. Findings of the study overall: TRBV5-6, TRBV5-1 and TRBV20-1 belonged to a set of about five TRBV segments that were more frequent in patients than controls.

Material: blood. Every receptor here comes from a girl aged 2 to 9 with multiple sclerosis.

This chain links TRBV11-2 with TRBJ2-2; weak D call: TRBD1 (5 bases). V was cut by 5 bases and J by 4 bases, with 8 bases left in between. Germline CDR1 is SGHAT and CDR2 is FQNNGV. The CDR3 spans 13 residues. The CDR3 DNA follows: TGTGCCAGCAGCCAACAGGCCACCGGGGAGCTGTTTTTT. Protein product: CASSQQATGELFF.

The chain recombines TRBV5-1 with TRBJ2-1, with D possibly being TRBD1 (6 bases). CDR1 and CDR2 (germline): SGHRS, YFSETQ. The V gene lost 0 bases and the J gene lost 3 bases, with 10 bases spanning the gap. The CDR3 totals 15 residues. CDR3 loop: CASSLEQGGYNEQFF. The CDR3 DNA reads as TGCGCCAGCAGCTTGGAACAGGGTGGCTACAATGAGCAGTTCTTC.

The CDR3 DNA follows: TGTGCCAGCAGTTTTTCGACGGCGGAGACCCAGTACTTC. Amino acid sequence: CASSFSTAETQYF. This chain connects TRBV12-3 or TRBV12-4 to TRBJ2-5; D remains ambiguous. Deletions cut 3 bases from V and 5 bases from J, with 10 bases between. The CDR3 totals 13 residues.

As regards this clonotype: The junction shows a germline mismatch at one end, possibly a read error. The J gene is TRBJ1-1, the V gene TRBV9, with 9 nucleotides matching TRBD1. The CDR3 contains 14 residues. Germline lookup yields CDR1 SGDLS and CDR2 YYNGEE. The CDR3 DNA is TGTGCCAGCAGCCCCGGGACAGGGAACGCTGAAGCTTTCTTT. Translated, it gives CASSPGTGNAEAFF.

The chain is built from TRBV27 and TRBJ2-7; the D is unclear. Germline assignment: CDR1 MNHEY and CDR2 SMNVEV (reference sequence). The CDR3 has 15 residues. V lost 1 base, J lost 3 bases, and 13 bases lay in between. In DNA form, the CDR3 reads TGTGCCAGCAGTTTATTCCGGGTTTTGGGCTACGAGCAGTACTTC. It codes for CASSLFRVLGYEQYF.

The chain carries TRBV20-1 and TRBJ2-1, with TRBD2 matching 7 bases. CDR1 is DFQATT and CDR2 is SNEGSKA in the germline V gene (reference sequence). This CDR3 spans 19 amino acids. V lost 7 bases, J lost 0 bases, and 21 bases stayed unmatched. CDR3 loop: CSVNSWEGPELHSYNEQFF. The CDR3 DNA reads TGCAGTGTTAACTCGTGGGAGGGACCCGAACTCCACTCCTACAATGAGCAGTTCTTC.

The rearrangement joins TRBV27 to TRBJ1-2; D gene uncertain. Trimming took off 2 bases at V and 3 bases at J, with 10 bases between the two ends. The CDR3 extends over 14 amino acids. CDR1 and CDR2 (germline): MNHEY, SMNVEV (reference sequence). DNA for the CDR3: TGTGCCAGCAGTTTAAGTCTCTCGCACTATGGCTACACCTTC. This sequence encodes CASSLSLSHYGYTF.